The clone carrying this TCR beta chain is labeled medium-sized. Its antigen is unidentified. In every patient, relapse followed autologous stem cell transplantation, while exposure to brentuximab vedotin differed. Produced via immunoSEQ multiplex PCR; TCRdb's table is partial and in-frame only. This sample has some 90,000 clones, with 80% to 95% found just once. The V end was cut by 0 bases, the J end by 6 bases, with 9 bases between. Germline CDR1 SGHAT, CDR2 FQNNGV. This CDR3 region has 14 residues. The sample belongs to a study of PD-1 blockade in classical Hodgkin lymphoma. Study results and limitations: With CD4+ cells, TCR diversity rose significantly by C4D1, but not with CD8+ cells. The study reported lower baseline TCR diversity in newly diagnosed patients than in healthy donors.

The sequenced sample was peripheral blood mononuclear cells (PBMCs), obtained before the second cycle of nivolumab. The sequence came from a human donor with classical Hodgkin lymphoma. V is TRBV11-2 and J is TRBJ2-1; D unclear. For the CDR3, the DNA is TGTGCCAGCAGCTTAGACTGGACGGGCAATGAGCAGTTCTTC. Its translation is CASSLDWTGNEQFF. Complete variable domain (other parts from reference TRBV11-2 and TRBJ2-1): EAGVAQSPRYKIIEKRQSVAFWCNPISGHATLYWYQQILGQGPKLLIQFQNNGVVDDSQLPKDRFSAERLKGVDSTLKIQPAKLEDSAVYLCASSLDWTGNEQFFGPGTRLTVL.